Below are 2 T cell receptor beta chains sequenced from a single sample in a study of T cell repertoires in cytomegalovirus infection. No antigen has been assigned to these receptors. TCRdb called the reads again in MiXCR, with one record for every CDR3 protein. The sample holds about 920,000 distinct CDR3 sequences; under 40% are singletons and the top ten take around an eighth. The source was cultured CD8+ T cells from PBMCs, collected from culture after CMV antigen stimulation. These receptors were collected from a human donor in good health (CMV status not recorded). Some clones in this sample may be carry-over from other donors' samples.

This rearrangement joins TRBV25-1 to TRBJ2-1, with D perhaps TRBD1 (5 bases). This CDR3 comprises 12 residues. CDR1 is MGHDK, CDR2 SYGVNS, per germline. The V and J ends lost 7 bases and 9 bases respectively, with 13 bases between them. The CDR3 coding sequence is TGTGCCAGCACACAGGACCCGAGTGAGCAGTTCTTC. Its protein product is CASTQDPSEQFF.

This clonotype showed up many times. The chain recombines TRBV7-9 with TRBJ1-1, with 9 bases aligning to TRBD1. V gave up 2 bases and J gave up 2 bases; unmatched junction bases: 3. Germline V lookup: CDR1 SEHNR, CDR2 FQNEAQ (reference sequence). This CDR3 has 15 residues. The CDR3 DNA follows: TGTGCCAGCAGCTTACCGGACAGGGGAAACACTGAAGCTTTCTTT. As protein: CASSLPDRGNTEAFF.